One TCR beta chain is described in this entry. Its antigen is unidentified. This sample was taken from a study of response to subunit inactivated influenza vaccine. TCRdb re-derived calls from the RT-PCR reads in MiXCR, one entry per CDR3 protein. Among about 700,000 distinct CDR3 sequences listed, about a sixth were seen once. Study results and limitations: That few new T cells are recruited by each seasonal influenza vaccination was the authors' suggestion.

The germline V gene has CDR1 DFQATT and CDR2 SNEGSKA (reference sequence). Trimming removed 6 bases from V and 1 base from J, with 12 bases in between. The CDR3 has 13 amino acids. The source material was PBMCs from blood, sampled 11 to 12 days after vaccination. The chain has TRBV20-1 and TRBJ1-1; D unclear. The clonotype comes from a man over 45 who received an inactivated influenza vaccine. CDR3 residues: CSAIRLGNTEAFF. CDR3 DNA sequence: TGCAGTGCCATTCGACTAGGGAACACTGAAGCTTTCTTT.